The 18 T cell receptor beta chains below were found in one sample sequenced in a study of blood T cell repertoires in COVID-19 (dated by TCRdb to about 2020). Library creation used the immunoSEQ multiplex PCR assay. Imported from immuneACCESS, the table was reduced by TCRdb to in-frame sequences with V and J called. These copies leave out some clones; in studies compared against another copy, an unresolved V gene accounts for under half, and the cause of the remainder is not known. Within this sample are some 41,000 clones, with over 75% of them counted one time only. The biggest ten clones account for approximately 12% of the sample. The specimen was peripheral blood. These receptors all stem from a man in his 60s with active COVID-19.

This clone came up a few times. V is TRBV10-1 and J is TRBJ2-7, with TRBD2 identical over 7 bases. Germline V gives CDR1 WNHNN, CDR2 SYGVQD (reference sequence). CDR3 size: 16 residues. The ends lost 3 bases at V and 2 bases at J; junction bases unmatched: 10. The chain's CDR3 is CASSDRGGRSPYEQYF. The DNA for the CDR3 is TGCGCCAGCAGTGATAGAGGCGGGAGATCTCCCTACGAGCAGTACTTC.

The table lists this clone with a few counts. The chain uses TRBV4-2 and TRBJ1-5; D is undetermined. Per the germline V gene, CDR1 is LGHNA and CDR2 is YNFKEQ. V was shortened by 8 bases and J by 5 bases, with 16 bases between the two germline ends. This CDR3 comprises 14 residues. In DNA, the CDR3 is TGTGCCAGCTGCCCCACGGTCGGTGATCAGCCCCAGCATTTT. Translation gives CASCPTVGDQPQHF.

The CDR3 loop reads CASSTQDRVEAFF. Here the CDR3 DNA reads TGTGCCAGCAGCACCCAGGACAGGGTTGAAGCTTTCTTT. This rearrangement joins TRBV13 to TRBJ1-1; TRBD1 matches at 8 bases. Germline CDR1 and CDR2: PRHDT and FYEKMQ (reference sequence). The J segment lost 7 bases and the V segment lost 5 bases, leaving 6 bases of the junction unmatched. This CDR3 comprises 13 residues.

The chain is built from TRBV28 and TRBJ1-4; 7 bases align to TRBD1. Germline assignment: CDR1 MDHEN and CDR2 SYDVKM. CDR3 length: 14 residues. V lost 4 bases to trimming and J lost 8 bases; unmatched junction nucleotides: 7. The CDR3 spells CASSSRTGGEKLFF. In nucleotides, the CDR3 is TGTGCCAGCAGTTCCCGGACAGGCGGGGAAAAACTGTTTTTT.

DNA of the CDR3: TGTGCCAGCAGCGGAATAGCGGGAGTCAGCGAGCAGTTCTTC. Translation gives CASSGIAGVSEQFF. This chain links TRBV9 with TRBJ2-1, with 9 positions matching TRBD2. The CDR3 is 14 residues long. V was pared by 3 bases and J by 10 bases, with 8 bases of the junction left unmatched. Germline loops: CDR1 SGDLS, CDR2 YYNGEE.

The chain links TRBV29-1 to TRBJ2-1; TRBD2 agrees at 7 bases. CDR1 and CDR2 from the germline V gene are SQVTM and ANQGSEA. CDR3 length: 15 residues. Trimming at V came to 4 bases and at J to 4 bases, leaving 10 bases not matched to a gene. CDR3 DNA: TGCAGCGTTGTAGGCGGCGGGGGAGCTTACAATGAGCAGTTCTTC. Protein: CSVVGGGGAYNEQFF.

The CDR3 protein is CASIQDSQFNYGYTF. In DNA form, the CDR3 reads TGTGCCAGTATTCAAGACAGTCAATTTAACTATGGCTACACCTTC. The V and J genes are TRBV19 and TRBJ1-2, with TRBD1 as a possible D gene (5 bases). Germline assignment: CDR1 LNHDA and CDR2 SQIVND (reference sequence). Trimming pared 7 bases from V and 1 base from J, leaving 16 bases between. The CDR3 has 15 amino acids.

The rearrangement joins TRBV27 to TRBJ1-1; D gene unclear. The germline V gene encodes CDR1 MNHEY and CDR2 SMNVEV (reference sequence). V was trimmed by 5 bases and J by 0 bases, leaving 7 bases between them. The CDR3 contains 13 residues. This chain's CDR3 is CASSPQLNTEAFF. The CDR3 DNA follows: TGTGCCAGCAGTCCCCAGTTGAACACTGAAGCTTTCTTT.

The CDR3 here is CASSLISGGGTDTQYF. In DNA, the CDR3 is TGTGCCAGCAGCTTAATCAGCGGGGGGGGCACAGATACGCAGTATTTT. The J gene is TRBJ2-3, the V gene TRBV7-6; TRBD2 agrees at 10 bases. Trimming cost V 2 bases and J 1 base; bases outside gene matches: 3. This CDR3 comprises 16 residues. Germline lookup yields CDR1 SGHVS and CDR2 FNYEAQ.

The chain uses TRBV2 and TRBJ1-1, with D possibly being TRBD1 (5 bases). Trimming shortened V by 3 bases and J by 1 base, and 21 bases separated the two germline ends. The CDR3 runs to 18 residues. Germline lookup yields CDR1 SNHLY and CDR2 FYNNEI. The CDR3 loop is CASSDWLIGGGENTEAFF. DNA of the CDR3: TGTGCCAGCAGTGACTGGCTTATCGGGGGGGGTGAGAACACTGAAGCTTTCTTT.

This clone is a singleton in its sample. The rearrangement uses TRBV5-5 and TRBJ1-1, with TRBD1 identical over 7 bases. Germline loops: CDR1 SGHKS, CDR2 YYEKEE (reference sequence). The CDR3 loop spans 14 amino acids. The V and J ends lost 4 bases and 0 bases, in that order; junction bases with no gene match: 3. CDR3 nucleotides: TGTGCCAGCAGCGGGGACAGAGTGAACACTGAAGCTTTCTTT. Protein sequence: CASSGDRVNTEAFF.

The rearrangement joins TRBV5-6 to TRBJ1-6, with 10 bases lining up with TRBD1. The length of the CDR3 is 15 residues. Germline trimming cut 4 bases from V and 8 bases from J; bases unmatched to any gene: 6. Looked up from germline, CDR1 is SGHDT and CDR2 is YYEEEE. The CDR3 protein is CASSQTGQGYSPLHF. CDR3 DNA: TGTGCCAGCAGCCAGACGGGACAGGGGTATTCACCCCTCCACTTT.

This sequence joins TRBV27 and TRBJ2-1; tentatively, D is TRBD1 (5 bases). The V end was cut by 4 bases, the J end by 6 bases, with 10 bases between. This CDR3 is built from 13 residues. Per germline, CDR1 MNHEY and CDR2 SMNVEV (reference sequence). CDR3 residues: CASSWTDTNEQFF. CDR3 DNA: TGTGCCAGCAGTTGGACGGACACCAATGAGCAGTTCTTC.

The chain links TRBV6-6 to TRBJ1-6; D is unclear. This CDR3 is built from 15 residues. CDR1 is MNHNY, CDR2 SVGAGI, per germline (reference sequence). Trimming pared 7 bases from V and 8 bases from J, leaving 18 bases between. Written as DNA, the CDR3 is TGTGCCAGCACTCGGGGTGGAGGCGGAGATTCACCCCTCCACTTT. The encoded protein is CASTRGGGGDSPLHF.

The chain carries TRBV7-9 and TRBJ1-4, with TRBD1 matching over 7 bases. V dropped 4 bases and J dropped 6; count of bases not matched to a gene: 5. CDR3 size: 14 residues. Germline V CDR1 and CDR2: SEHNR, FQNEAQ (reference sequence). The CDR3 sequence: CASSSDRRDEKLFF. The CDR3 coding sequence is TGTGCCAGCAGCTCGGACAGGCGGGATGAAAAACTGTTTTTT.

The rearrangement joins TRBV5-1 to TRBJ1-1; 7 positions match TRBD1. Germline trimming cut 4 bases from V and 0 bases from J; bases unmatched to any gene: 18. The CDR3 runs 19 residues. In germline, CDR1 is SGHRS, CDR2 YFSETQ. The CDR3 protein is CASSPRTGPRGDMNTEAFF. The CDR3 DNA follows: TGCGCCAGCAGCCCACGGACAGGACCTAGAGGGGACATGAACACTGAAGCTTTCTTT.

The V call is TRBV7-8, the J call TRBJ2-5; D is perhaps TRBD2 (5 bases). The CDR3 length is 16 residues. Germline loops: CDR1 SGHVS, CDR2 FQNEAQ. V lost 6 bases and J 3 bases, leaving 20 bases between the germline ends. The CDR3 loop is CASSLNLQRGEETQYF. CDR3 DNA: TGTGCCAGCAGTCTAAACCTTCAACGGGGAGAAGAGACCCAGTACTTC.

This clone has only one observation. J is TRBJ1-2 and V is TRBV27; D perhaps matches TRBD1 (5 bases). This CDR3 comprises 15 residues. Germline values: CDR1 MNHEY, CDR2 SMNVEV (reference sequence). V dropped 5 bases and J dropped 2 bases, with 15 bases sitting between them. CDR3 nucleotide sequence: TGTGCCAGCAGTAAAAAGGCAGGGAGGAACTATGGCTACACCTTC. Protein product: CASSKKAGRNYGYTF.